This paragraph reports one T cell receptor (beta chain). MiXCR, run by TCRdb on the RT-PCR reads, gives a single entry per CDR3 protein. The table includes 650,000 to 800,000 distinct CDR3 sequences, 14% detected once. Germline CDR1 and CDR2: MNHEY and SMNVEV (reference sequence). CDR3 size: 12 residues. Trimming cost V 6 bases and J 6 bases, with 10 bases left between them. The receptor comes from a female donor in good health, serving as a healthy control. The specimen sequenced was memory CD4+ T cells from blood. The J gene is TRBJ2-3, the V gene TRBV27; a possible D gene is TRBD2 (6 bases). CDR3 sequence reads: CASRQRADTQYF. The CDR3 DNA is TGTGCCAGCAGGCAGCGGGCGGATACGCAGTATTTT.